This T cell receptor beta chain appears in the sequencing data of a study of blood T cell repertoires in COVID-19. Study overall: Some COVID-19 samples were acute and others convalescent; all came from the United States, Italy and Spain. In each case, the material was cDNA or gDNA derived from T cells, B-cell-depleted T cells, or PBMCs.

The CDR3 extends over 16 amino acids. CDR1 is SGHAT, CDR2 FQDESV, per germline (reference sequence). The V and J ends lost 6 bases and 8 bases, in that order; junction bases with no gene match: 14. Original methodology: Nucleated cell number was recorded as an estimate derived from reference gene primer amplification. Assay: immunoSEQ multiplex PCR; the TCRdb copy retains only in-frame clones and omits some. From that table come the V and J calls and clone size; the DNA was used to work out D and trimming. This table holds about 230,000 clones, around 86% found once. Followed over time, Seattle patients had been enrolled while infection was active.

The TCR comes from a man in his fifties with COVID-19, enrolled during active disease. The sequenced material came from peripheral blood. This chain links TRBV11-1 with TRBJ2-1; 9 bases agree with TRBD1. The CDR3: CASSPGTGHIRDEQFF. The CDR3 DNA is TGTGCCAGCAGTCCCGGGACAGGGCACATTAGAGATGAGCAGTTCTTC.